This T cell receptor beta chain emerged from a study of OX40 agonist ivuxolimab in advanced cancers. Study information: Checkpoint inhibitors had been given previously to around 38% of patients.

Libraries were prepared by immunoSEQ multiplex PCR; TCRdb keeps only in-frame clonotypes and omits some of them. Of under 80,000 clones listed, roughly 90% were seen once; the top ten hold roughly 0.98%. The TCR originated in an adult with an advanced solid tumor such as melanoma, head and neck, liver or kidney cancer. The sample in question was CD4+ or CD8+ T cells sorted from blood, obtained in a trial of the OX40 agonist ivuxolimab.

CDR3 sequence: CASSPKGAGELFF. The CDR3 region has the DNA TGTGCCAGCAGTCCAAAGGGGGCCGGGGAGCTGTTTTTT. The gene calls are TRBV2 and TRBJ2-2; D might be TRBD1 (6 bases). Germline V gives CDR1 SNHLY, CDR2 FYNNEI. This CDR3 spans 13 amino acids. Between the trimmed V and J ends, which lost 5 bases and 6 bases, there was a span of 10 bases.